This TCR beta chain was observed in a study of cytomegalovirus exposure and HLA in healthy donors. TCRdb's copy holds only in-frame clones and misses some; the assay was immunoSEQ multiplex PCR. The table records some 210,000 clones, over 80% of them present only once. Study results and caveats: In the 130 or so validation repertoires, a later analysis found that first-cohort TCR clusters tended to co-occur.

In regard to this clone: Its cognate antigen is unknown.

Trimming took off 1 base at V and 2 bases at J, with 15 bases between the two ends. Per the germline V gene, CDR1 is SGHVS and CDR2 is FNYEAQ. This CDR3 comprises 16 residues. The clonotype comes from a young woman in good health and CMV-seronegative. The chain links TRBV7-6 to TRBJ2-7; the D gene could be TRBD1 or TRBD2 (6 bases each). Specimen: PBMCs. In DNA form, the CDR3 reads TGTGCCAGCAGCTTAGGGGCAGGGGAGGAGACCTACGAGCAGTACTTC. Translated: CASSLGAGEETYEQYF.